The clone carrying this T cell receptor beta chain was picked up a small number of times. The antigen is unknown. Central memory, naive, regulatory and stem cell-like memory CD4+ cells were sorted by CD45RO/CCR7/CD25/CD127/CD95/CD27. J was trimmed by 2 bases and V by 2 bases; bases with no gene match: 5. The CDR3 consists of 15 residues. The germline V gene has CDR1 SQVTM and CDR2 ANQGSEA. TCRB transcripts that were expressed got sequenced, as all of the isolated RNA had been reverse transcribed. Repertoires were generated with immunoSEQ multiplex PCR, while TCRdb's copy carries only in-frame clones and drops some. Found here are 250,000 to 300,000 clones, around 24% of them singletons; the top ten hold over 0.01%. This entry belongs to a study of beta chain features in type 1 diabetes. The wider study: All samples together contributed 107,917,701 sorted cells for examination. Study-level results: In all four CD4+ subsets, TCRB CDR3 length was significantly, moderately reduced in type 1 diabetes. Patients with type 1 diabetes carried fewer insertions and had more deletions at their VDJ junctions.

V is TRBV29-1 and J is TRBJ2-3, with 9 bases that match TRBD1. The sequence came from a woman in her twenties or thirties with type 1 diabetes. The sample comprised naive CD4+ T cells from blood. CDR3 protein: CSVEKGQGNTDTQYF. The CDR3 DNA follows: TGCAGCGTTGAAAAGGGACAGGGCAACACAGATACGCAGTATTTT.